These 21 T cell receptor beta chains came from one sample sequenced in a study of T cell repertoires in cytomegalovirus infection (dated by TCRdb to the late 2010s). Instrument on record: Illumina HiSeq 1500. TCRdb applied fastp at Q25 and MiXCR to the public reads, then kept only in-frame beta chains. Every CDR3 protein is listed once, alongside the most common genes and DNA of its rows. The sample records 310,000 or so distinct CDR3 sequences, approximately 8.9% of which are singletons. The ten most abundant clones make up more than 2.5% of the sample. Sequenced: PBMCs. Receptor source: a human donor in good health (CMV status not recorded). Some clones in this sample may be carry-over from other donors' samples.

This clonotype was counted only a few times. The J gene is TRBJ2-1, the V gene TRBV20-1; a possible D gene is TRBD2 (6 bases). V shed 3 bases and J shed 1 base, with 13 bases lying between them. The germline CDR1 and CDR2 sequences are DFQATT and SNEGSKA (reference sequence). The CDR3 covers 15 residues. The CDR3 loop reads CSASFAGHSYNEQFF. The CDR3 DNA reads TGCAGTGCTAGTTTCGCGGGGCATTCCTACAATGAGCAGTTCTTC.

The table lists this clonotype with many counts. The CDR3 DNA reads as TGCAGTGTAGAGGCGGGACAGGGTCACAATCAGCCCCAGCATTTT. Residues: CSVEAGQGHNQPQHF. This chain joins TRBV20-1 and TRBJ1-5, with 9 bases lining up with TRBD1. The CDR3 runs to 15 residues. V shed 7 bases and J 3 bases; nucleotides not matched to a gene: 10. The germline V gene has CDR1 DFQATT and CDR2 SNEGSKA (reference sequence).

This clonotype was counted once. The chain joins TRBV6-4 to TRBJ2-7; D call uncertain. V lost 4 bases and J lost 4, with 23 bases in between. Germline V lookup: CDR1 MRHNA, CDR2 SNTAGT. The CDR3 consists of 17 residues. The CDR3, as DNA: TGTGCCAGCAGTGGCGGACCCCTACAAGGTTTGGGGTACGAGCAGTACGTC. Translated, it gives CASSGGPLQGLGYEQYV.

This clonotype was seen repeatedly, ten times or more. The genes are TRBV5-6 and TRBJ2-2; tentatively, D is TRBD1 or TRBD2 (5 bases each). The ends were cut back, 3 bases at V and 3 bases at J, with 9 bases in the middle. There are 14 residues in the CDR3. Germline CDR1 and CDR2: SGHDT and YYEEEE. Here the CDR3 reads CASSSGRYTGELFF. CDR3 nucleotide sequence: TGTGCCAGCAGCTCGGGACGGTACACCGGGGAGCTGTTTTTT.

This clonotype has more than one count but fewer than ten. CDR3 region: CASSYRGYQPQHF. As DNA, the CDR3 is TGTGCCAGCAGTTACCGGGGTTATCAGCCCCAGCATTTT. This chain connects TRBV6-5 to TRBJ1-5; D is undetermined. V was shortened by 2 bases and J by 5 bases, with 7 bases between the two germline ends. The CDR3 is made up of 13 amino acids. The germline CDR1 and CDR2 sequences are MNHEY and SVGAGI.

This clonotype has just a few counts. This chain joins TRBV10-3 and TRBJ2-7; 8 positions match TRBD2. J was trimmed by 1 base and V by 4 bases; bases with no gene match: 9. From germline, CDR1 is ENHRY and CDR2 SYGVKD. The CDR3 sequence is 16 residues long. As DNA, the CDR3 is TGTGCCATCAGTGGGGGGGAACTAGCGGCTTCCTACGAGCAGTACGTC. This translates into CAISGGELAASYEQYV.

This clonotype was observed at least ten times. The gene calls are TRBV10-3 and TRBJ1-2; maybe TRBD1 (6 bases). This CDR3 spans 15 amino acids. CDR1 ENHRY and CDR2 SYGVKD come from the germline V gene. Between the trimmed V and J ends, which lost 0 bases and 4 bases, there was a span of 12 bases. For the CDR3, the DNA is TGTGCCATCAGTGAGTCGACAGGTCGGTTCTATGGCTACACCTTC. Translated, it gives CAISESTGRFYGYTF.

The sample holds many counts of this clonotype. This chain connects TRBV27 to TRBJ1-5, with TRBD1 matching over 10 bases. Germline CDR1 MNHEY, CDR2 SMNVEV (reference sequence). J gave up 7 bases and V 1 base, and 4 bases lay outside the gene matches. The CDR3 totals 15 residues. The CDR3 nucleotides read TGTGCCAGCAGTTTATGGGGACAGGGGCACCAGCCCCAGCATTTT. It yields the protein CASSLWGQGHQPQHF.

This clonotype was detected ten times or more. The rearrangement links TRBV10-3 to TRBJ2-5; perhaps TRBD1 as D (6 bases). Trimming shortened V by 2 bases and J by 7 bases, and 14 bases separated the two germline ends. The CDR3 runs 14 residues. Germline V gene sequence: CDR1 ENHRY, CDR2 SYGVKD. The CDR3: CAISEPTGQGTQYF. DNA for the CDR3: TGTGCCATCAGTGAGCCGACAGGTCAGGGGACCCAGTACTTC.

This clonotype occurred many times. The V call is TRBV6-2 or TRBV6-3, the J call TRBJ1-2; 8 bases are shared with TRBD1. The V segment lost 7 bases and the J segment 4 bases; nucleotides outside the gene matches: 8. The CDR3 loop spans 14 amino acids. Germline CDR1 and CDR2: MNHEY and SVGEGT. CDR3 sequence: CASTYSGGIYGYTF. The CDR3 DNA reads TGTGCCAGCACCTATTCAGGGGGCATCTATGGCTACACCTTC.

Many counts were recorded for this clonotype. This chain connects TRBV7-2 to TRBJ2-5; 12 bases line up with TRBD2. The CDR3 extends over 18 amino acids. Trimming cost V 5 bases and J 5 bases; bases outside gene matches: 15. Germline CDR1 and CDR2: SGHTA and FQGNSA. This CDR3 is CASSRTIVLAGGPETQYF. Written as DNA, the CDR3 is TGTGCCAGCAGCCGAACGATTGTCCTAGCGGGGGGGCCGGAGACCCAGTACTTC.

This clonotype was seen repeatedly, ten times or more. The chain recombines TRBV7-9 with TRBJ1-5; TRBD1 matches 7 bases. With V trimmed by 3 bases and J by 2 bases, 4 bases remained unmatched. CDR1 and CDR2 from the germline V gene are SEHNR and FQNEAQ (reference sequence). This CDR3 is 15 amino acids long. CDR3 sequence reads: CASSFGDRGNQPQHF. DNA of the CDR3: TGTGCCAGCAGCTTTGGTGACAGGGGCAATCAGCCCCAGCATTTT.

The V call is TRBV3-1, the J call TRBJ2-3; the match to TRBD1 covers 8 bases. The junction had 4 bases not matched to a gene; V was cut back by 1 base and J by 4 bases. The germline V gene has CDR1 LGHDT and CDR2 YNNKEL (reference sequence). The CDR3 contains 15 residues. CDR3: CASSQAGGRSDTQYF. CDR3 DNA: TGTGCCAGCAGCCAAGCAGGGGGCCGATCAGATACGCAGTATTTT.

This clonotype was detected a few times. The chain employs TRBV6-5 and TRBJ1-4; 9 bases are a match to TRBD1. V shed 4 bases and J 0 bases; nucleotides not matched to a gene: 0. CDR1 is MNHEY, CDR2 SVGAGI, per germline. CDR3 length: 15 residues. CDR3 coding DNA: TGTGCCAGCAGTTGGACAGGGGCAACTAATGAAAAACTGTTTTTT. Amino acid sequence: CASSWTGATNEKLFF.

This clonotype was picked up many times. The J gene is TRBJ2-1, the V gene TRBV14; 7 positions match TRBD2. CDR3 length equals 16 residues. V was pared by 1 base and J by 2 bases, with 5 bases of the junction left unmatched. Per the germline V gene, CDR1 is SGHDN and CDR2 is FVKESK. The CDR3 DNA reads TGTGCCAGCAGCCAAGTTGGCGGGGGTGCCTACAATGAGCAGTTCTTC. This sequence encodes CASSQVGGGAYNEQFF.

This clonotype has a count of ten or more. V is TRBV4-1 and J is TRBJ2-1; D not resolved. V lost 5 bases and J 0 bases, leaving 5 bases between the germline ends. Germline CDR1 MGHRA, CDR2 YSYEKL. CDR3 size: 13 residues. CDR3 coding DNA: TGCGCCAGCAGCATGAGCTCCTACAATGAGCAGTTCTTC. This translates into CASSMSSYNEQFF.

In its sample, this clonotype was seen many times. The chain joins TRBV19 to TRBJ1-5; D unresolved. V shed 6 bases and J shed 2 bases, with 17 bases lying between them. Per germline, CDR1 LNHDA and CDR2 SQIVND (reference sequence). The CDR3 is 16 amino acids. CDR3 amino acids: CASRAPWRDGNQPQHF. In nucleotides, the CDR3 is TGTGCCAGTAGGGCCCCGTGGAGGGATGGCAATCAGCCCCAGCATTTT.

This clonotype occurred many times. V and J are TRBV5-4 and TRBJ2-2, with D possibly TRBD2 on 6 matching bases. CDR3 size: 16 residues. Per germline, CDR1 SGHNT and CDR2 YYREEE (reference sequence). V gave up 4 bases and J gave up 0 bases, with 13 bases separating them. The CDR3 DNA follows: TGTGCCAGCAGCCCTCCCGGCGGGGCGAACACCGGGGAGCTGTTTTTT. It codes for CASSPPGGANTGELFF.

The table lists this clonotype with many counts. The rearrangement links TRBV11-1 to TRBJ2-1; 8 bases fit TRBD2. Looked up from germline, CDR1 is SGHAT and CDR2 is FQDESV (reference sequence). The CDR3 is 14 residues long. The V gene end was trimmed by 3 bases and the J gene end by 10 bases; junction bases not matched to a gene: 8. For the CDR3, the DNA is TGTGCCAGCAGCTTGGGGACTAGGTACGAGGAGCAGTTCTTC. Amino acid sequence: CASSLGTRYEEQFF.

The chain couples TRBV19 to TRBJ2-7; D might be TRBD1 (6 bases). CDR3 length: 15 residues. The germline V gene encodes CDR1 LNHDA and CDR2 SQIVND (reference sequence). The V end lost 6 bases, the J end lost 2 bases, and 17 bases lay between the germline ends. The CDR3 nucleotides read TGTGCCAGTAGCTCCGAGGGACATCACCCCTACGAGCAGTACTTC. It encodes CASSSEGHHPYEQYF.

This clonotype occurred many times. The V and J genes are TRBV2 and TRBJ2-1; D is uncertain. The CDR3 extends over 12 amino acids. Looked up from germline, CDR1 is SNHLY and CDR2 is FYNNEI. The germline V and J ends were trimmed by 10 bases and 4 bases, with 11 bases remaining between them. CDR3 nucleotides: TGTGCCATGAGTCCGGATTACAATGAGCAGTTCTTC. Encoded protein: CAMSPDYNEQFF.